This TCR beta chain was sequenced for a study of a mutant IDH1 vaccine in newly diagnosed glioma. For the study at large: Sex distribution of treated patients was around 62% male and about 40% female; mean age was 40.4 years. Those enrolled had earlier been treated with radiotherapy, temozolomide, or both, mostly both. Visit timing is recorded as week 35 for V12 and week 47 for V13.

Turning to this clone: What it recognizes is unknown.

General study findings and limits: Vaccine-induced responses were seen in around 93% of patients, spanning several MHC alleles.

The time point is: week 35, safety follow-up. Topical imiquimod accompanied each vaccine dose, which consisted of 300 ug of mutant IDH1 20-mer peptide. The data were produced by immunoSEQ multiplex PCR, yet TCRdb's version contains in-frame clones alone and is incomplete. Altogether 60,000 or so clones are present, roughly 84% being singletons, with the ten largest covering 3.5% to 4.5%. The V end was cut by 1 base, the J end by 6 bases, with 7 bases between. The CDR3 is 12 residues long. From germline, CDR1 is SGHAT and CDR2 FQNNGV. This clonotype was obtained from a young man with glioma. The chain carries TRBV11-2 and TRBJ2-7; D remains unclear. The sequences come from PBMCs, collected from a glioma patient whose treatment included an IDH1 peptide vaccine. The CDR3 nucleotides are TGTGCCAGCAGCTTAGTAGTCAGCGAGCAGTACTTC. This encodes CASSLVVSEQYF. The full variable domain, completed using reference TRBV11-2 and TRBJ2-7, is EAGVAQSPRYKIIEKRQSVAFWCNPISGHATLYWYQQILGQGPKLLIQFQNNGVVDDSQLPKDRFSAERLKGVDSTLKIQPAKLEDSAVYLCASSLVVSEQYFGPGTRLTVT.